The 21 T cell receptor beta chains presented below share a single source sample, sequenced in a study of T cells in Graves' hyperthyroidism and ophthalmopathy. Amplification yielded TCR beta CDR3 regions, with RNA transcripts as the source. When the TCR CDR3 underwent first-round RT-PCR, the HTBI primer set was used. TCRdb fed the multiplex PCR reads into MiXCR, producing one record per CDR3 protein. Of approximately 430,000 distinct CDR3 sequences in the sample, around 14% were seen once. The material sequenced was blood. The receptors derive from a young woman with Graves' hyperthyroidism.

This clonotype was detected many times. The chain recombines TRBV3-1 with TRBJ1-2, with D unresolved. Germline-derived CDR1 and CDR2 are LGHDT and YNNKEL (reference sequence). This CDR3 contains 17 residues. Trimming cost V 2 bases and J 4 bases, with 20 bases left between them. This CDR3 is CASSQHISAQTSYGYTF. The CDR3 bases are TGTGCCAGCAGCCAACACATATCGGCCCAAACCAGCTATGGCTACACCTTC.

The table lists this clonotype with a few counts. The rearrangement uses TRBV12-3 or TRBV12-4 and TRBJ1-3, with D unclear. This CDR3 region has 16 residues. Trimming took 4 bases from V and 0 from J, leaving 13 bases between them. The CDR3 region is CASSSLRSSSGNTIYF. The CDR3 DNA sequence: TGTGCCAGCAGTTCCTTGAGGTCGAGCTCTGGAAACACCATATATTTT.

This clonotype was seen at least ten times. V is TRBV27 and J is TRBJ1-2; tentative D call: TRBD1 (6 bases). Germline V gene lookup returns CDR1 MNHEY and CDR2 SMNVEV (reference sequence). Trimming shortened V by 6 bases and J by 8 bases, and 16 bases separated the two germline ends. There are 13 residues in the CDR3. This chain's CDR3 is CASSGAGDLGYTF. The CDR3 nucleotides read TGTGCCAGCAGCGGGGCAGGGGATCTCGGCTACACCTTC.

The chain has TRBV24-1 and TRBJ1-2; no clear D gene. Trimming removed 4 bases at V and 6 bases at J, with 11 bases between. Germline V gene sequence: CDR1 KGHDR, CDR2 SFDVKD. The CDR3 covers 13 residues. The CDR3 DNA is TGTGCCACCAGTGACCCAAACGAACATGGCTACACCTTC. Translating gives CATSDPNEHGYTF.

This clonotype was detected a few times. The J gene is TRBJ1-2, the V gene TRBV12-3 or TRBV12-4; D is unresolved. Trimming cost V 3 bases and J 4 bases, with 6 bases left between them. This CDR3 is built from 12 residues. CDR3 region: CASSFYRYGYTF. The CDR3, as DNA: TGTGCCAGCAGTTTTTACCGCTATGGCTACACCTTC.

This clonotype was seen ten or more times. The chain has TRBV28 and TRBJ2-7; D is unresolved. V lost 8 bases and J 9 bases, leaving 20 bases between the germline ends. The CDR3 totals 13 residues. CDR1 MDHEN and CDR2 SYDVKM come from the germline V gene. The DNA of the CDR3 is TGTGCCAGCTCTACCCCAATGTATTCCGGGCAGTACTTC. Translating it yields CASSTPMYSGQYF.

This clonotype was observed a handful of times. V and J are TRBV12-3 or TRBV12-4 and TRBJ2-6; TRBD2 matches 7 bases. Trimming took 3 bases from V and 0 from J; bases not matched to a gene: 2. CDR3 length: 16 residues. CDR3 in DNA: TGTGCCAGCAGTTTGGCGGGGGTCTCTGGGGCCAACGTCCTGACTTTC. Translating gives CASSLAGVSGANVLTF.

The CDR3 here is CASSESGGGVLGYTF. The CDR3, as DNA: TGCGCCAGCAGTGAGAGCGGGGGCGGGGTACTTGGCTACACCTTC. The J gene is TRBJ1-2, the V gene TRBV10-2; possibly TRBD1 for D (6 bases). The V and J ends lost 2 bases and 7 bases respectively, with 17 bases between them. This CDR3 has 15 residues. Germline V gene lookup returns CDR1 WSHSY and CDR2 SAAADI.

This clonotype was recorded at least ten times. This chain joins TRBV2 and TRBJ1-4, with D possibly being TRBD1 (5 bases). CDR3 length: 13 residues. Germline V gene lookup returns CDR1 SNHLY and CDR2 FYNNEI. V dropped 4 bases and J dropped 8 bases, with 11 bases sitting between them. For the CDR3, the DNA is TGTGCCAGCAGTGGGGATGGGGGGGAAAAACTGTTTTTT. Its protein product is CASSGDGGEKLFF.

This clonotype was recorded at least ten times. The chain links TRBV2 to TRBJ2-2; unclear D gene. CDR3 length: 14 amino acids. Germline CDR1 is SNHLY and CDR2 is FYNNEI. V was trimmed by 3 bases and J by 0 bases, leaving 5 bases between them. The CDR3 bases are TGTGCCAGCAGTGATACCGCGAACACCGGGGAGCTGTTTTTT. This encodes CASSDTANTGELFF.

This clonotype was picked up many times. This chain joins TRBV3-1 and TRBJ2-7; TRBD1 is a possible D gene (6 bases). The CDR3 is made up of 14 amino acids. Germline CDR1 is LGHDT and CDR2 is YNNKEL (reference sequence). The V end was cut by 1 base, the J end by 2 bases, with 9 bases between. CDR3 in amino acids: CASSQATGPYEQYF. The CDR3 region has the DNA TGTGCCAGCAGCCAAGCAACAGGGCCCTACGAGCAGTACTTC.

This clonotype was detected only a few times. V gene TRBV19 combines with J gene TRBJ1-5, with a weak D call TRBD1 (6 bases). The length of the CDR3 is 17 residues. The germline gives CDR1 LNHDA, CDR2 SQIVND (reference sequence). Trimming took off 5 bases at V and 3 bases at J, with 20 bases between the two ends. Here the CDR3 reads CASSETRIDRFNQPQHF. CDR3 sequence (DNA): TGTGCCAGTAGTGAAACCCGCATCGACAGGTTCAATCAGCCCCAGCATTTT.

This clonotype was found many times. V and J are TRBV18 and TRBJ2-7, with 7 bases lining up with TRBD2. The CDR3 runs 15 residues. Per germline, CDR1 KGHSH and CDR2 LQKENI. V shed 0 bases, J shed 3 bases, and the junction held 5 bases outside the gene matches. As DNA, the CDR3 is TGTGCCAGCTCACCACCGGGGAGGGGTCACTACGAGCAGTACTTC. Its protein product is CASSPPGRGHYEQYF.

The gene calls are TRBV19 and TRBJ1-6; no firm D call. Germline loops: CDR1 LNHDA, CDR2 SQIVND (reference sequence). This CDR3 region has 14 residues. Trimming stripped 4 bases from V and 8 bases from J, with 12 bases between. CDR3 amino acids: CASSTQTIDSPLHF. In nucleotides, the CDR3 is TGTGCCAGTAGTACCCAGACGATAGATTCACCCCTCCACTTT. Supplemented by reference TRBV19 and TRBJ1-6, the full variable domain reads DGGITQSPKYLFRKEGQNVTLSCEQNLNHDAMYWYRQDPGQGLRLIYYSQIVNDFQKGDIAEGYSVSREKKESFPLTVTSAQKNPTAFYLCASSTQTIDSPLHFGNGTRLTVT.

This clonotype has only a few counts. The rearrangement links TRBV10-3 to TRBJ2-3; D remains ambiguous. The CDR3 is made up of 12 amino acids. V gave up 3 bases and J gave up 4 bases, with 5 bases separating them. Germline V CDR1 and CDR2: ENHRY, SYGVKD. The chain's CDR3 is CAISENPDTQYF. CDR3 DNA: TGTGCCATCAGTGAAAACCCAGATACGCAGTATTTT.

Ten or more counts support this clonotype. V gene TRBV27 combines with J gene TRBJ2-7; D remains ambiguous. Germline CDR1 reads MNHEY; CDR2 reads SMNVEV (reference sequence). V lost 3 bases and J 3 bases, leaving 12 bases between the germline ends. The CDR3 sequence is 14 residues long. CDR3 loop: CASSFGLGVYEQYF. The DNA of the CDR3 is TGTGCCAGCAGTTTCGGTTTAGGCGTCTACGAGCAGTACTTC.

DNA of the CDR3: TGCGCCAGCAGCCCCGGGGGTCTCGGCAATCAGCCCCAGCATTTT. This sequence encodes CASSPGGLGNQPQHF. The V call is TRBV5-1, the J call TRBJ1-5, with a possible D match to TRBD1 (5 bases). Germline values: CDR1 SGHRS, CDR2 YFSETQ. Between the trimmed V and J ends, which lost 4 bases and 2 bases, there was a span of 13 bases. The length of the CDR3 is 15 residues. The full variable domain, rest sourced from reference TRBV5-1 and TRBJ1-5, is KAGVTQTPRYLIKTRGQQVTLSCSPISGHRSVSWYQQTPGQGLQFLFEYFSETQRNKGNFPGRFSGRQFSNSRSEMNVSTLELGDSALYLCASSPGGLGNQPQHFGDGTRLSIL.

There are a few counts of this clonotype. The chain combines TRBV18 with TRBJ2-7; D might be TRBD1 (6 bases). Germline V gene sequence: CDR1 KGHSH, CDR2 LQKENI. Deletions cut 4 bases from V and 0 bases from J, with 16 bases between. There are 16 residues in the CDR3. Written as DNA, the CDR3 is TGTGCCAGCTCACTGTTGGGGGCCATGAGCTCCTACGAGCAGTACTTC. Translating gives CASSLLGAMSSYEQYF.

This clonotype was detected ten times or more. The chain carries TRBV20-1 and TRBJ2-7; TRBD1 aligns across 9 bases. CDR3 length: 15 residues. Trimming cost V 3 bases and J 7 bases; bases outside gene matches: 13. Per the germline V gene, CDR1 is DFQATT and CDR2 is SNEGSKA (reference sequence). In nucleotides, the CDR3 is TGCAGTGCTAGGGACCAACAGGGGGCTGAGGTGGAGCAGTACTTC. This gives the protein CSARDQQGAEVEQYF.

This clonotype was detected only a few times. The chain carries TRBV3-1 and TRBJ1-6; D ambiguous. CDR1 is LGHDT, CDR2 YNNKEL, per germline (reference sequence). The ends were cut back, 5 bases at V and 0 bases at J, with 8 bases in the middle. This CDR3 spans 15 amino acids. CDR3 in DNA: TGTGCCAGCAGCGCCATAAGCTCCTATAATTCACCCCTCCACTTT. Residues: CASSAISSYNSPLHF. Supplemented by reference TRBV3-1 and TRBJ1-6, the full variable domain reads DTAVSQTPKYLVTQMGNDKSIKCEQNLGHDTMYWYKQDSKKFLKIMFSYNNKELIINETVPNRFSPKSPDKAHLNLHINSLELGDSAVYFCASSAISSYNSPLHFGNGTRLTVT.

This clonotype was recorded many times. V usage is TRBV3-1 and J usage is TRBJ2-1; D is unresolved. With 0 bases removed from V and 12 bases from J, the gap between germline ends came to 12 bases. Germline CDR1 is LGHDT and CDR2 is YNNKEL (reference sequence). This CDR3 comprises 13 residues. The CDR3 sequence: CASSQDSGVRQFF. CDR3 bases: TGTGCCAGCAGCCAAGATTCTGGGGTCCGGCAGTTCTTC.